The T cell receptor beta chain described here comes from a study of CD8+ T cells in alopecia areata. Notes on the study in general: A large proportion of expanded lesional clones were detected persisting in scalp and blood during tofacitinib. One nonresponder leaves baseline CD8+ expansion's link to response uncertain.

CDR1 and CDR2 (germline): GTSNPN, SVGIG (reference sequence). V dropped 1 base and J dropped 5; count of bases not matched to a gene: 9. The CDR3 extends over 15 amino acids. Details on this clone: Its antigen is not identified.

As to treatment: oral pan-JAK inhibitor, 5-10 mg twice daily. cDNA prepared by RNA extraction and subsequent reverse transcription served as the template for sequencing. Assay used: immunoSEQ multiplex PCR; TCRdb lists only in-frame clones, some missing. The sample lists about 200,000 clones; 50% to 70% were seen once. The chain employs TRBV30 and TRBJ1-1, with TRBD1 matching 8 bases. Sample: CD4+ T cells sorted from blood, taken at week 4, from a patient treated with tofacitinib. The source of this sequence is a human donor with alopecia areata. The CDR3 reads CAWSDRGRGRTEAFF. CDR3 nucleotides: TGTGCCTGGAGTGACAGGGGCAGGGGGCGAACTGAAGCTTTCTTT.